Sequencing of this TCR beta chain was carried out in a study of control samples from healthy donors and cancer patients (TCRdb year 2020). With respect to this clone: No cognate antigen has been identified for it. No quality values exist for individual bases; no much larger clone is one base distant.

The CDR3 starts with the cysteine, ends with the phenylalanine, and has 12 residues. Just CDR3 DNA is preserved here, 36 bases in frame from base 1. The germline V gene (reference sequence) provides CDR1 LGHDT and CDR2 YNNKEL. Trimming at the junction amounts to 4 bases on V and 5 bases on J, and the germline ends lie 9 bases apart. Preparation of the library involved the immunoSEQ multiplex PCR assay. In its TCRdb copy, this immuneACCESS table keeps in-frame sequences only and misses some clones. Where compared with another copy, unresolved V genes explain less than half of these, and the others have no known cause. The table for this sample lists some 49,000 clones; over 85% of them were counted only once. The ten largest make up roughly 0.8% of the sample.

The TCR sequence derives from a man aged 30 to 45 with colorectal cancer. What was sequenced was PBMCs. The rearrangement joined TRBV3-1 (or the pseudogene TRBV3-2) to TRBJ2-7; the D segment cannot be called with confidence. The CDR3 has the sequence CASSPAFDEQYF. The base sequence is TGTGCCAGCAGCCCTGCTTTTGACGAGCAGTACTTC.